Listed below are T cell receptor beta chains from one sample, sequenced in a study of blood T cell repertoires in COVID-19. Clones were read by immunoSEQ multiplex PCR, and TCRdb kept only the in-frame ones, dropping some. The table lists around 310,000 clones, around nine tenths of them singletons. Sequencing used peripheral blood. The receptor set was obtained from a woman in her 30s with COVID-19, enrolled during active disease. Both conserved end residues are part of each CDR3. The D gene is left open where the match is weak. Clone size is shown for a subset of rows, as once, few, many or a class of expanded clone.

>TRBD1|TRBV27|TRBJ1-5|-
TGTGCCAGCAGTTTACAGGGGGCCGGGAATCAGCCCCAGCATTTT
CASSLQGAGNQPQHF
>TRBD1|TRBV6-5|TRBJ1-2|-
TGTGCCAGCAGCAACAGGGGGCGCACCTATGGCTACACCTTC
CASSNRGRTYGYTF
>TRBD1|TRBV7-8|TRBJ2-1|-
TGTGCCAGCAGCGGTCCGGGACAGGGGACCTACAATGAGCAGTTCTTC
CASSGPGQGTYNEQFF
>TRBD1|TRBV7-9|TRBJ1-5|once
TGTGCCAGCAGACGGGGACAGGGGGCAGGGGAGCCCCAGCATTTT
CASRRGQGAGEPQHF
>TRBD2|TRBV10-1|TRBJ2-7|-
TGCGCCAGCAGGGGGACTAGCGGGAGCGCCTACGAGCAGTACTTC
CASRGTSGSAYEQYF
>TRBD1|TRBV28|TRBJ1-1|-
TGTGCCAGCATCCCCGGAGGGACAGAGAACACTGAAGCTTTCTTT
CASIPGGTENTEAFF
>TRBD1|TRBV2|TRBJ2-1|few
TGTGCCAGCAGTGAACAGGGGGCGAACAATGAGCAGTTCTTC
CASSEQGANNEQFF
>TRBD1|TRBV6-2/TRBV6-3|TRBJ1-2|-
TGTGCCAGCAGTTCGACAGGGAACTATGGCTACACCTTC
CASSSTGNYGYTF
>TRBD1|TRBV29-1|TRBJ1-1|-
TGCAGCGTTGAAGCATGGCGAGACAGGGGTAATACTGAAGCTTTCTTT
CSVEAWRDRGNTEAFF
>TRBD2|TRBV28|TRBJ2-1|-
TGTGCCAGCAGTTTGACTAGCAACTACAATGAGCAGTTCTTC
CASSLTSNYNEQFF
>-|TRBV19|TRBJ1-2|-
TGTGCCAGTAGTATGGACAGTAACTATGGCTACACCTTC
CASSMDSNYGYTF
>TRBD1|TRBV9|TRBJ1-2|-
TGTGCCAGCAGCGCGCGGACAGGGACTAACTATGGCTACACCTTC
CASSARTGTNYGYTF
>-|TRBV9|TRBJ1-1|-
TGTGCCAGCAGCCAGGGGACTATGAACACTGAAGCTTTCTTT
CASSQGTMNTEAFF
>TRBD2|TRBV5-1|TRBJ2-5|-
TGCGCCAGCAGCTTGTTGGTAGCGGGTATCCAAGAGACCCAGTACTTC
CASSLLVAGIQETQYF
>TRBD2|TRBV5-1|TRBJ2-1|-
TGCGCCAGCAGCAAGCGGGAGGGCCCTCAGAATGAGCAGTTCTTC
CASSKREGPQNEQFF
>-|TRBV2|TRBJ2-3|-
TGTGCCAGCAGTGTTTCCCAGGGTGTAGATACGCAGTATTTT
CASSVSQGVDTQYF
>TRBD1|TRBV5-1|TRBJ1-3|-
TGCGCCAGCAGCTTAGGGACAGGGTGGAACACCATATATTTT
CASSLGTGWNTIYF
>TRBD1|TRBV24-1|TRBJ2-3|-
TGTGCCACCAGTGATTGGGACAGGGGGCGGACAGATACGCAGTATTTT
CATSDWDRGRTDTQYF
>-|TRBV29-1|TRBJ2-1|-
TGCAGCCCTGGGGGGAATGAGTCGGAGGAAGTCTACAATGAGCAGTTCTTC
CSPGGNESEEVYNEQFF
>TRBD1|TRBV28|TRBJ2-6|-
TGTGCCAGCAGTTTGGGACAGCCTCACCCTGGGGCCAACGTCCTGACTTTC
CASSLGQPHPGANVLTF
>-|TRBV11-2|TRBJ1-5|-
TGTGCCAGCAGCTTAAAGGGGAATCAGCCCCAGCATTTT
CASSLKGNQPQHF
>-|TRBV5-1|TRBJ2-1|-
TGCGCCAGCAGCGTGGGACAAAACAATGAGCAGTTCTTC
CASSVGQNNEQFF
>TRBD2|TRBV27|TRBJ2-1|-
TGTGCCAGCAGTCTCGGGACTAGCGGGATGAATGAGCAGTTCTTC
CASSLGTSGMNEQFF
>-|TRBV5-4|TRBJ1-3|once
TGTGCCAGCAGCCTCGACACATATTCTGGAAACACCATATATTTT
CASSLDTYSGNTIYF
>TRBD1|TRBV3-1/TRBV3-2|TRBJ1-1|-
TGTGCCAGCAGCCAAGATAGTTGGGGAACAGGGGCTGAAGCTTTCTTT
CASSQDSWGTGAEAFF
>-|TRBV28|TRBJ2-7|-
TGTGCCAGCAGCTGGACAGCGTGGGGTGAGCAGTACTTC
CASSWTAWGEQYF
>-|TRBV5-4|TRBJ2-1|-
TGTGCCAGCAGCTTGGCGCGGCAGAACAATGAGCAGTTCTTC
CASSLARQNNEQFF
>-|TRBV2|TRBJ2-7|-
TGTGCCAGCAGTGACTCCGACGAGCAGTACTTC
CASSDSDEQYF
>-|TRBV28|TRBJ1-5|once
TGTGCCAGCAGACCCTCTACGGGGTGGGAGCCCCAGCATTTT
CASRPSTGWEPQHF
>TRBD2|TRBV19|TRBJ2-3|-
TGTGCCAGTAGTCAGAAGTTCGGAACTAGCGGGACATGGGGCACAGATACGCAGTATTTT
CASSQKFGTSGTWGTDTQYF
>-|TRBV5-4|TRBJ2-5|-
TGTGCCAGCAGCTCCGACGGGGGGCGGCAAGAGACCCAGTACTTC
CASSSDGGRQETQYF
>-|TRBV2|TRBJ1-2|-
TGTGCCAGCAGTGCAGGGGCCTACTATGGCTACACCTTC
CASSAGAYYGYTF
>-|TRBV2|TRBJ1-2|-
TGTGCCAGCACCGCGCAGGGCCGGAATGGCTACACCTTC
CASTAQGRNGYTF
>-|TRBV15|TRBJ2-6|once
TGTGCCACCAGCAGAGATGGTGGGGGGTCTGGGGCCAACGTCCTGACTTTC
CATSRDGGGSGANVLTF
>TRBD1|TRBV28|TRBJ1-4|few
TGTGCCAGCAGTCCGGGACAGGGAACTAATGAAAAACTGTTTTTT
CASSPGQGTNEKLFF
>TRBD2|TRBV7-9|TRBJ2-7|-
TGTGCCAGCAGCTTATCTAGCGGGAGCTACGAGCAGTACTTC
CASSLSSGSYEQYF
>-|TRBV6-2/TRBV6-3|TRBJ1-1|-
TGTGCCAGCAGCCAGGTACCGCGGGGGATACCTGAAGCTTTCTTT
CASSQVPRGIPEAFF
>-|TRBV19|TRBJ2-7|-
TGTGCCAGTAGTAGTCCGACTAGGGAATCCTACGAGCAGTACTTC
CASSSPTRESYEQYF
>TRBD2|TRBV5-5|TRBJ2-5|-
TGTGCCAGCAGCTTGGTCCCTTCACTAGCGGGAAGAGAGACCCAGTACTTC
CASSLVPSLAGRETQYF
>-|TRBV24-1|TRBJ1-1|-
TGTGCCACCAGGCCCACAGGGTTAAACACTGAAGCTTTCTTT
CATRPTGLNTEAFF
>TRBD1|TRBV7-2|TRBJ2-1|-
TGTGCCAGCAGCCAAGGGGACAGCTCCTACAATGAGCAGTTCTTC
CASSQGDSSYNEQFF
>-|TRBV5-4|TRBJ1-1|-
TGTGCCAGCAGCTTGGGGCAGGGGAGGGTGAACACTGAAGCTTTCTTT
CASSLGQGRVNTEAFF
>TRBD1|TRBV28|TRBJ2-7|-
TGTGCCAGCAGCGATTCGGGGACAGCTTACGAGCAGTACTTC
CASSDSGTAYEQYF